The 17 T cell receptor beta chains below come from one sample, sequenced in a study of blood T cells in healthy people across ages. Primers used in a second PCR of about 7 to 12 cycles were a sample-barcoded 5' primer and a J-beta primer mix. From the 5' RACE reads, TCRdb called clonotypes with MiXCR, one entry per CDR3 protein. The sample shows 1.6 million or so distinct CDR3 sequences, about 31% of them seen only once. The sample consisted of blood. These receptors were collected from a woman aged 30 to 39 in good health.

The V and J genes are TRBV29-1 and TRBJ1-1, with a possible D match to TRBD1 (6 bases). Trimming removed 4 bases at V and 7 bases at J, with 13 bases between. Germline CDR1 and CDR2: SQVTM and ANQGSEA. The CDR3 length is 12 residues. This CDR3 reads CSVGEGEGEAFF. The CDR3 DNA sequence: TGCAGCGTTGGAGAGGGGGAAGGTGAAGCTTTCTTT.

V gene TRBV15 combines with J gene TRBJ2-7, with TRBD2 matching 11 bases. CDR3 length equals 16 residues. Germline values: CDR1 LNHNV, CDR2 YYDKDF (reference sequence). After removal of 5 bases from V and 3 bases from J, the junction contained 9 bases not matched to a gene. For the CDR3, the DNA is TGTGCCACCAGCGGATGGACCACTAGCGGGAGCTACGAGCAGTACTTC. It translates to CATSGWTTSGSYEQYF.

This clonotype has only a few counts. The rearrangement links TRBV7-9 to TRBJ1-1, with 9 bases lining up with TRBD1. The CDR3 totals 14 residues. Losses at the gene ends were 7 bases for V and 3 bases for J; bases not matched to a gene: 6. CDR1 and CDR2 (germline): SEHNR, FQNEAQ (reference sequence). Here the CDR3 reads CASTHRGHDTEAFF. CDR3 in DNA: TGTGCCAGCACCCACAGGGGGCATGACACTGAAGCTTTCTTT. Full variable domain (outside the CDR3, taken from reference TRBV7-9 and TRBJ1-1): DTGVSQNPRHKITKRGQNVTFRCDPISEHNRLYWYRQTLGQGPEFLTYFQNEAQLEKSRLLSDRFSAERPKGSFSTLEIQRTEQGDSAMYLCASTHRGHDTEAFFGQGTRLTVV.

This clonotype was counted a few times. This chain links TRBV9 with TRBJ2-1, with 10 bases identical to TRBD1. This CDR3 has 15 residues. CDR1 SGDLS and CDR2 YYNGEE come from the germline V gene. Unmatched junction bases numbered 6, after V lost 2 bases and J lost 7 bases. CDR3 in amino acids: CASSVRGTGENEQFF. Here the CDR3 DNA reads TGTGCCAGCAGCGTGAGGGGGACAGGGGAAAATGAGCAGTTCTTC.

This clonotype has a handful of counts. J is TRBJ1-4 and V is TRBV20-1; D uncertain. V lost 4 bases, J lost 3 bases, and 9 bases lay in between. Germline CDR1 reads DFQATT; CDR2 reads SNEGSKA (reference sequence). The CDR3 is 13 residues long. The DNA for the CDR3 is TGCAGTGCTACTCCTACAGCTAATGAAAAACTGTTTTTT. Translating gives CSATPTANEKLFF.

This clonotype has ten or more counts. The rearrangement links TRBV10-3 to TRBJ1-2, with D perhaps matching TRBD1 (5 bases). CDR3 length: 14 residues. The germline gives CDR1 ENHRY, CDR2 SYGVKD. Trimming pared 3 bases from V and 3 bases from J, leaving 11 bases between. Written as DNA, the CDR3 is TGTGCCATCAGTGAAAGGGGAGGCGACTATGGCTACACCTTC. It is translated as CAISERGGDYGYTF.

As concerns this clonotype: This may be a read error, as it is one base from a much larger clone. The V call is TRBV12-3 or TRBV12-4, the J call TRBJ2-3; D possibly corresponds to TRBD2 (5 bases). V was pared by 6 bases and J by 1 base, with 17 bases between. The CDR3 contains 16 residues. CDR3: CASSPRGIAGTDTQYF. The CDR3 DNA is TGTGCCAGCAGCCCCCGGGGAATAGCCGGCACAGATACGCAGTATTTT.

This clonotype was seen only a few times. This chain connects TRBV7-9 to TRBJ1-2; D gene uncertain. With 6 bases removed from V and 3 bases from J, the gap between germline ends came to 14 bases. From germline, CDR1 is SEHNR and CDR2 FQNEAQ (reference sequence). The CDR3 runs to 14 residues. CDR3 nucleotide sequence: TGTGCCAGCAGGGGCTCCGGGGTACACTATGGCTACACCTTC. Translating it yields CASRGSGVHYGYTF.

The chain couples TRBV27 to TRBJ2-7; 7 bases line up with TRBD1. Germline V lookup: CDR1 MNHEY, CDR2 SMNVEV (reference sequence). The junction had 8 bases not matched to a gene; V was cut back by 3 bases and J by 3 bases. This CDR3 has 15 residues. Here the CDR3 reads CASSFGHRGDYEQYF. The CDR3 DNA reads TGTGCCAGCAGTTTCGGCCACAGGGGTGACTACGAGCAGTACTTC.

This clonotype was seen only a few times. CDR3: CASSPSNGQGQSEQYF. CDR3 DNA: TGTGCCAGCAGTCCCTCAAATGGGCAGGGCCAGTCGGAGCAGTACTTC. The chain uses TRBV28 and TRBJ2-5; TRBD1 is a possible D gene (5 bases). Trimming removed 5 bases from V and 11 bases from J, with 27 bases in between. This CDR3 is 16 amino acids long. The germline V gene encodes CDR1 MDHEN and CDR2 SYDVKM.

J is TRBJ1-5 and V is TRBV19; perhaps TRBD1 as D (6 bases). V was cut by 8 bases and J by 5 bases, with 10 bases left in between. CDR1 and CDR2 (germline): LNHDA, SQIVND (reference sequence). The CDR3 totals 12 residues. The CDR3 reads CASSGEYQPQHF. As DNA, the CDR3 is TGTGCCAGTTCAGGGGAGTATCAGCCCCAGCATTTT.

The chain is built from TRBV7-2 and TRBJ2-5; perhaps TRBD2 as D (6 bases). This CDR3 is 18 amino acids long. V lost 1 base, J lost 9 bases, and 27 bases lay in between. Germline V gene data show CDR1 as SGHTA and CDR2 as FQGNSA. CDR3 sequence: CASSLVSGRTSLRVAQYF. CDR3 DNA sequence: TGTGCCAGCAGCTTAGTTTCAGGCCGTACTAGCCTCCGAGTCGCCCAGTACTTC.

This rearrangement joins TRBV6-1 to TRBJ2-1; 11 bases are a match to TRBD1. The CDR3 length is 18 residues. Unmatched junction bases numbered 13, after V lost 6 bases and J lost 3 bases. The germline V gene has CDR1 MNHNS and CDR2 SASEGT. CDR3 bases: TGTGCCAGCAGCGTCGACGGGGACAGGGGGGGGTTCTACAATGAGCAGTTCTTC. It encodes CASSVDGDRGGFYNEQFF.

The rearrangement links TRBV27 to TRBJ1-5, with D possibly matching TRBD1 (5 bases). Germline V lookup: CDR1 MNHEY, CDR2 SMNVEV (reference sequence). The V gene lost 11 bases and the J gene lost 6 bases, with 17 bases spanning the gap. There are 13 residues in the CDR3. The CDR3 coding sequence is TGTGCCTCTCGGGGGAGCGGGAGTCAGCCCCAGCATTTT. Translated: CASRGSGSQPQHF.

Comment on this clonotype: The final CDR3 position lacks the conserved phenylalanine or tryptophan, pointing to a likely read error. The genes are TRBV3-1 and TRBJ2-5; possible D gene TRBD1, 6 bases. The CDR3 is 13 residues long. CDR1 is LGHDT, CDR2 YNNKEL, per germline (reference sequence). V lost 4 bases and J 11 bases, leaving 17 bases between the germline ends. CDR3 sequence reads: CASSPGHPSQQYV. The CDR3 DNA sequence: TGTGCCAGCAGCCCGGGACACCCTTCCCAGCAGTACGTC.

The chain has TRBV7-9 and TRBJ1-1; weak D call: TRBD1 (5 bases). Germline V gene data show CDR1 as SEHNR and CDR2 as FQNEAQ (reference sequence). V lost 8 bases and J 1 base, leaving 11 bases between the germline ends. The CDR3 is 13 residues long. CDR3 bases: TGTGCCAGCCTAGGGGCGCCGAACACTGAAGCTTTCTTT. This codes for CASLGAPNTEAFF.

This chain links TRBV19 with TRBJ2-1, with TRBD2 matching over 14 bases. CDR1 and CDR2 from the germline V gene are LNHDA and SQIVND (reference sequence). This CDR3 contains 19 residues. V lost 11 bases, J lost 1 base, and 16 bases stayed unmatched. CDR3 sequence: CAARPTSGRALKSYNEQFF. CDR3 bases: TGTGCCGCCAGGCCGACTAGCGGGAGGGCCCTAAAGTCCTACAATGAGCAGTTCTTC. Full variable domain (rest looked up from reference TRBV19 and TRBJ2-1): DGGITQSPKYLFRKEGQNVTLSCEQNLNHDAMYWYRQDPGQGLRLIYYSQIVNDFQKGDIAEGYSVSREKKESFPLTVTSAQKNPTAFYLCAARPTSGRALKSYNEQFFGPGTRLTVL.